The clone carrying this TCR beta chain was detected a few times. The data derive from a study of PD-L1 blockade in urothelial cancer. For the study at large: Study patients had been treated with 0 to 3 previous chemotherapy regimens. Among blood samples, the median T cell count was 130,000 to 150,000.

CDR1 SGHTA and CDR2 FQGNSA come from the germline V gene. The CDR3 runs 16 residues. Trimming took off 5 bases at V and 8 bases at J, with 22 bases between the two ends. Measured with immunoSEQ multiplex PCR; TCRdb has only the in-frame clones, and not every one. Of about 32,000 clones in the sample, over 70% were seen once. The chain recombines TRBV7-2 with TRBJ2-1; tentative D call: TRBD2 (7 bases). The sequencing here drew on PBMCs, taken around atezolizumab (anti-PD-L1) treatment. This receptor was obtained from a man aged 50 to 59 with urothelial cancer. The CDR3 reads CASSPRAGRGGYEQFF. CDR3 nucleotides: TGTGCCAGCAGCCCCCGAGCGGGACGAGGGGGTTATGAGCAGTTCTTC. The variable domain in full, completed from reference TRBV7-2 and TRBJ2-1, reads GAGVSQSPSNKVTEKGKDVELRCDPISGHTALYWYRQSLGQGLEFLIYFQGNSAPDKSGLPSDRFSAERTGGSVSTLTIQRTQQEDSAVYLCASSPRAGRGGYEQFFGPGTRLTVL.